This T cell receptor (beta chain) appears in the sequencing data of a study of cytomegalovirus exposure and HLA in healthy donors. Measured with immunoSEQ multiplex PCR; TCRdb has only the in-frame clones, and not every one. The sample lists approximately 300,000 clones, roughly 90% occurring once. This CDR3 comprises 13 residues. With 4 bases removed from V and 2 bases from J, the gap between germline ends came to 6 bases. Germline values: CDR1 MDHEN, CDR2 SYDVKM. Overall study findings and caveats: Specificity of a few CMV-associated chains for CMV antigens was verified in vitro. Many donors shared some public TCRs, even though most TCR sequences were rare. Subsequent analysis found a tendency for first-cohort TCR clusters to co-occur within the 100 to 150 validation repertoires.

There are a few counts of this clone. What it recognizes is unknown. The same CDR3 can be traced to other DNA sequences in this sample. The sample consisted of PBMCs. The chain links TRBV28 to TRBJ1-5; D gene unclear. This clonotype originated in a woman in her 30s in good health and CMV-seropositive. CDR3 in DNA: TGTGCCAGCAGTTCCGCGGGCAATCAGCCCCAGCATTTT. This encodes CASSSAGNQPQHF. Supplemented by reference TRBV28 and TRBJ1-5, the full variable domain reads DVKVTQSSRYLVKRTGEKVFLECVQDMDHENMFWYRQDPGLGLRLIYFSYDVKMKEKGDIPEGYSVSREKKERFSLILESASTNQTSMYLCASSSAGNQPQHFGDGTRLSIL.